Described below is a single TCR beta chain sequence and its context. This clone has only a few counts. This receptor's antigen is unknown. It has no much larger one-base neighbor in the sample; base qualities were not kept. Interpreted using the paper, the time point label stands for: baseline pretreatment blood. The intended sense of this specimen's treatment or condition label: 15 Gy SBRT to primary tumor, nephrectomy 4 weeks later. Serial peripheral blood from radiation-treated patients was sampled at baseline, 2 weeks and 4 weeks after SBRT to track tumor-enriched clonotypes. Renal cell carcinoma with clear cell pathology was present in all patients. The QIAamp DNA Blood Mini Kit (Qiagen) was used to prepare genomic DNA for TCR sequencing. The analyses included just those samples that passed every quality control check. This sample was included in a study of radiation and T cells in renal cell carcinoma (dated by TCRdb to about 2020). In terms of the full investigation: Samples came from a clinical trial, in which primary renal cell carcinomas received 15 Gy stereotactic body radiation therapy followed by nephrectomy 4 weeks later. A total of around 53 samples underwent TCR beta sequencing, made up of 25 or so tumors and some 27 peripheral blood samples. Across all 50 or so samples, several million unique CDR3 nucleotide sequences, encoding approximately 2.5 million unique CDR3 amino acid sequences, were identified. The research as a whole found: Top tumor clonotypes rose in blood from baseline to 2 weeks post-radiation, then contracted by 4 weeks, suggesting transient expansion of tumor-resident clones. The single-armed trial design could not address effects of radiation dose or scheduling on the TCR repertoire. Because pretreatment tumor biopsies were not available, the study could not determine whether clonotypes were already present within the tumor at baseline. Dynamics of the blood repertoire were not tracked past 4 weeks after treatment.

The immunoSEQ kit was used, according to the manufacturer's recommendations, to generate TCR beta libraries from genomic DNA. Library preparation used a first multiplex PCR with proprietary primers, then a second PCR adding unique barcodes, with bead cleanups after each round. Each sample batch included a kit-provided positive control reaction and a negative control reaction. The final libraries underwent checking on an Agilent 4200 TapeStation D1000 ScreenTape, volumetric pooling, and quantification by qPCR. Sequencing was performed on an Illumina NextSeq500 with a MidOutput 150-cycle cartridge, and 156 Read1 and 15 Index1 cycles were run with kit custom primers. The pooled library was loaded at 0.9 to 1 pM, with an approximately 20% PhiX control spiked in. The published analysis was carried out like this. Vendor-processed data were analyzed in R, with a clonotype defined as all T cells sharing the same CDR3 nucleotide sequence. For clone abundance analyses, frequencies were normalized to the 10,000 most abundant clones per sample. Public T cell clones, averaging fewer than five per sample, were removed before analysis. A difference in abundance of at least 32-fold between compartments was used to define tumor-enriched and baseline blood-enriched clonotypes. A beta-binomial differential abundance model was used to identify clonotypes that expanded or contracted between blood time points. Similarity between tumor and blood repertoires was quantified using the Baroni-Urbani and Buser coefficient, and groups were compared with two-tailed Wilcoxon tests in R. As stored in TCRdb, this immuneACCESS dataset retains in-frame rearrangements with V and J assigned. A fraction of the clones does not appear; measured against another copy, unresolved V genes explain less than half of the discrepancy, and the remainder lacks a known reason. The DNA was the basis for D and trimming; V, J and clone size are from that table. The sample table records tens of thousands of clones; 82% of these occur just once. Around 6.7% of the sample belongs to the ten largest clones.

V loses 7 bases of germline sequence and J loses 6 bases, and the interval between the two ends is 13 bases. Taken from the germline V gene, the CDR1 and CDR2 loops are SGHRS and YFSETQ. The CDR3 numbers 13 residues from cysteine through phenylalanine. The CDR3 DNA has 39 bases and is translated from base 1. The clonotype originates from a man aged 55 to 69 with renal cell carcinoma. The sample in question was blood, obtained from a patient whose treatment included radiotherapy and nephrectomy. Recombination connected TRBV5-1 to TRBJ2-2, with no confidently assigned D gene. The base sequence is TGCGCCAGCGAGGTTGCGGAGTCCGGGGAGCTGTTTTTT. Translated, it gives CASEVAESGELFF.